Listed below are T cell receptor beta chains from one sample, sequenced in a study of blood T cell repertoires in COVID-19. Assay used: immunoSEQ multiplex PCR; TCRdb lists only in-frame clones, some missing. The sample records tens of thousands of clones, about nine tenths being singletons. Specimen: peripheral blood. Receptor source: a man between 65 and 79 years old with active or convalescent COVID-19. CDR3s include the opening cysteine and the closing phenylalanine or tryptophan. The order of the fields is D gene, V gene, J gene, CDR3 protein. A D gene is named only where the DNA matches it firmly.

D gene: TRBD1
V gene: TRBV28
J gene: TRBJ1-4
CDR3 protein: CASGGQGNEKLFF

D gene: -
V gene: TRBV25-1
J gene: TRBJ2-1
CDR3 protein: CASTGGGTNYYNEQFF

D gene: -
V gene: TRBV11-1
J gene: TRBJ1-1
CDR3 protein: CASSFDTEMNTEAFF

D gene: TRBD1
V gene: TRBV4-2
J gene: TRBJ1-4
CDR3 protein: CASSQESVGTGHEKLFF

D gene: -
V gene: TRBV28
J gene: TRBJ1-4
CDR3 protein: CASSPSGRGSEKLFF

D gene: -
V gene: TRBV5-6
J gene: TRBJ1-6
CDR3 protein: CASRFGTPNSPLHF

D gene: -
V gene: TRBV7-2
J gene: TRBJ1-4
CDR3 protein: CASSLTVRNEKLFF

D gene: -
V gene: TRBV7-2
J gene: TRBJ2-1
CDR3 protein: CASSPPSVYNEQFF

D gene: -
V gene: TRBV6-1
J gene: TRBJ2-3
CDR3 protein: CASSEGVAGSTDTQYF

D gene: TRBD1
V gene: TRBV7-3
J gene: TRBJ1-2
CDR3 protein: CASSLTGTGHGYTF

D gene: -
V gene: TRBV4-3
J gene: TRBJ1-3
CDR3 protein: CASSQDHVRQVINSGNTIYF

D gene: TRBD1
V gene: TRBV5-6
J gene: TRBJ2-1
CDR3 protein: CASSFGQGAYNEQFF

D gene: TRBD1
V gene: TRBV29-1
J gene: TRBJ1-2
CDR3 protein: CSVGTGVDYGYTF

D gene: -
V gene: TRBV7-3
J gene: TRBJ2-1
CDR3 protein: CASSLVGVGGQEQFF

D gene: TRBD1
V gene: TRBV4-3
J gene: TRBJ1-1
CDR3 protein: CASSQGGQWTEAFF

D gene: TRBD2
V gene: TRBV7-2
J gene: TRBJ2-7
CDR3 protein: CASRSAGTSGGYEQYF

D gene: -
V gene: TRBV28
J gene: TRBJ1-6
CDR3 protein: CASSSTRQALSSYNSPLHF

D gene: TRBD1
V gene: TRBV7-2
J gene: TRBJ1-2
CDR3 protein: CASSFASTGGTYGYTF

D gene: -
V gene: TRBV6-2/TRBV6-3
J gene: TRBJ1-1
CDR3 protein: CASSYGTQSMNTEAFF

D gene: -
V gene: TRBV15
J gene: TRBJ1-4
CDR3 protein: CATSRKTATGEKLFF

D gene: TRBD1
V gene: TRBV29-1
J gene: TRBJ1-2
CDR3 protein: CSVGDSDNYGYTF

D gene: -
V gene: TRBV4-1
J gene: TRBJ1-4
CDR3 protein: CASSQDNRVGEKLFF

D gene: TRBD1
V gene: TRBV30
J gene: TRBJ1-6
CDR3 protein: CAWRGGQGTPLHF

D gene: TRBD1
V gene: TRBV5-8
J gene: TRBJ1-2
CDR3 protein: CASSLVGGDYGYTF

D gene: TRBD1
V gene: TRBV29-1
J gene: TRBJ1-2
CDR3 protein: CSVEGRTTGDNYGYTF

D gene: -
V gene: TRBV7-9
J gene: TRBJ2-7
CDR3 protein: CASSLDEDSYEQYF

D gene: TRBD1
V gene: TRBV10-1
J gene: TRBJ2-3
CDR3 protein: CASRSGQDSTDTQYF

D gene: -
V gene: TRBV3-1/TRBV3-2
J gene: TRBJ1-5
CDR3 protein: CASSHSRGGNQPQHF

D gene: -
V gene: TRBV6-5
J gene: TRBJ1-5
CDR3 protein: CASSPRDRGPRPQHF

D gene: -
V gene: TRBV28
J gene: TRBJ1-1
CDR3 protein: CASSLRGEAFF

D gene: TRBD1
V gene: TRBV7-6
J gene: TRBJ1-5
CDR3 protein: CASSLTTGFGNQPQHF

D gene: -
V gene: TRBV5-1
J gene: TRBJ1-1
CDR3 protein: CASRRDTEAFF

D gene: -
V gene: TRBV2
J gene: TRBJ1-2
CDR3 protein: CASSDERNYGYTF

D gene: TRBD2
V gene: TRBV5-5
J gene: TRBJ2-1
CDR3 protein: CASSSGLAGYNEQFF

D gene: TRBD2
V gene: TRBV28
J gene: TRBJ2-1
CDR3 protein: CASSRTGGGRNEQFF

D gene: TRBD1
V gene: TRBV10-3
J gene: TRBJ1-6
CDR3 protein: CAISRQGFDSPLHF

D gene: TRBD2
V gene: TRBV6-2/TRBV6-3
J gene: TRBJ2-7
CDR3 protein: CASSYFGRSSYEQYF

D gene: -
V gene: TRBV6-2/TRBV6-3
J gene: TRBJ1-1
CDR3 protein: CASSYSRGQSEAFF

D gene: -
V gene: TRBV28
J gene: TRBJ1-4
CDR3 protein: CASSLGGLRREKLFF

D gene: -
V gene: TRBV28
J gene: TRBJ1-6
CDR3 protein: CASTSGTIRVINSPLHF

D gene: TRBD2
V gene: TRBV5-1
J gene: TRBJ2-5
CDR3 protein: CASSLGLAGGETQYF

D gene: -
V gene: TRBV4-3
J gene: TRBJ1-5
CDR3 protein: CASSQGARVPQPQHF